These 27 T cell receptor beta chains share one sample of origin, sequenced in a study of blood T cell repertoires in COVID-19. TCRdb keeps only in-frame clones here, not all; method: immunoSEQ multiplex PCR. Seen here are fewer than 250,000 clones, over 80% observed once, and the top ten hold approximately 2.8%. The sequencing sample was made of PBMCs or T cells enriched from blood (not recorded which). All receptors derive from a woman aged 25 to 45 with acute COVID-19.

In DNA, the CDR3 is TGTGCCAGCAGCCCGGACAGGGTCTACGAGCAGTACTTC. Its protein product is CASSPDRVYEQYF. This chain joins TRBV12-3 or TRBV12-4 and TRBJ2-7; 8 positions match TRBD1. The V segment lost 6 bases and the J segment 3 bases; nucleotides outside the gene matches: 4. The CDR3 loop spans 13 amino acids.

CDR3 residues: CASSLGGTVEEKLFF. The CDR3 DNA reads TGTGCCAGCAGCTTAGGGGGGACAGTAGAGGAAAAACTGTTTTTT. This chain joins TRBV11-2 and TRBJ1-4; 7 bases line up with TRBD1. Germline CDR1 reads SGHAT; CDR2 reads FQNNGV. V trimming: 1 base; J trimming: 8 bases; junction bases outside the gene matches: 7. The CDR3 is 15 amino acids.

The chain has TRBV15 and TRBJ1-2, with TRBD1 matching over 7 bases. The CDR3 contains 15 residues. Trimming removed 2 bases from V and 6 bases from J; junction bases left unmatched: 9. Germline V gene lookup returns CDR1 LNHNV and CDR2 YYDKDF (reference sequence). DNA of the CDR3: TGTGCCACCAGCAGACGAAACCCGACAGGGCATGGCTACACCTTC. This codes for CATSRRNPTGHGYTF. Together with reference TRBV15 and TRBJ1-2, the CDR3 gives the full variable domain: DAMVIQNPRYQVTQFGKPVTLSCSQTLNHNVMYWYQQKSSQAPKLLFHYYDKDFNNEADTPDNFQSRRPNTSFCFLDIRSPGLGDTAMYLCATSRRNPTGHGYTFGSGTRLTVV.

The V call is TRBV3-1 (or the pseudogene TRBV3-2), the J call TRBJ2-1; D is perhaps TRBD2 (5 bases). The germline V gene encodes CDR1 LGHDT and CDR2 YNNKEL (reference sequence). Trimming pared 0 bases from V and 2 bases from J, leaving 17 bases between. The CDR3 is 18 amino acids. The CDR3 nucleotides are TGTGCCAGCAGCCAAGAAAAGGCCGGAGGCCCTCCCTACAATGAGCAGTTCTTC. Translated: CASSQEKAGGPPYNEQFF.

This chain uses TRBV6-2 or TRBV6-3 with TRBJ2-1; perhaps TRBD1 as D (5 bases). The CDR3 runs 15 residues. Germline CDR1 reads MNHEY; CDR2 reads SVGEGT. V lost 2 bases and J lost 8, with 16 bases in between. The CDR3 sequence: CASSYRYYGADEQFF. The CDR3 DNA reads as TGTGCCAGCAGTTACCGGTATTATGGGGCGGATGAGCAGTTCTTC.

The chain is built from TRBV19 and TRBJ1-1; D is uncertain. The CDR3 is 18 amino acids. Germline V gene lookup returns CDR1 LNHDA and CDR2 SQIVND (reference sequence). Trimming removed 1 base from V and 2 bases from J, with 20 bases in between. CDR3 DNA: TGTGCCAGTAGTATAGTAGCGGCGTGGCAGGATCAAAACACTGAAGCTTTCTTT. Translated: CASSIVAAWQDQNTEAFF.

This chain connects TRBV6-5 to TRBJ2-1; tentatively, D is TRBD1 (6 bases). The CDR3 sequence is 14 residues long. Germline CDR1 reads MNHEY; CDR2 reads SVGAGI. The ends were cut back, 6 bases at V and 1 base at J, with 10 bases in the middle. This CDR3 reads CASRAGESYNEQFF. As DNA, the CDR3 is TGTGCCAGCAGAGCAGGGGAGTCCTACAATGAGCAGTTCTTC.

The chain is built from TRBV19 and TRBJ2-5; D remains ambiguous. This CDR3 region has 14 residues. Germline CDR1 LNHDA, CDR2 SQIVND (reference sequence). V was clipped by 1 base and J by 1 base, with 7 bases between them. CDR3 loop: CASSIGGPQETQYF. In DNA, the CDR3 is TGTGCCAGTAGTATAGGAGGCCCCCAAGAGACCCAGTACTTC.

The rearrangement joins TRBV10-1 to TRBJ2-7, with D perhaps matching TRBD2 (6 bases). Between the trimmed V and J ends, which lost 4 bases and 6 bases, there was a span of 19 bases. CDR1 and CDR2 from the germline V gene are WNHNN and SYGVQD (reference sequence). The CDR3 sequence is 15 residues long. CDR3 protein: CASSGHLAGTTEQYF. The CDR3 bases are TGCGCCAGCAGTGGGCATTTGGCGGGGACCACCGAGCAGTACTTC.

The J gene is TRBJ1-2, the V gene TRBV12-3 or TRBV12-4; 8 bases map to TRBD1. The CDR3 sequence is 12 residues long. Unmatched junction bases numbered 3, after V lost 5 bases and J lost 7 bases. CDR3 protein: CASSLTGAGYTF. The DNA for the CDR3 is TGTGCCAGCAGTCTGACAGGGGCTGGCTACACCTTC.

V and J are TRBV5-1 and TRBJ1-1; 10 bases map to TRBD1. The CDR3 loop spans 16 amino acids. V shed 4 bases, J shed 3 bases, and the junction held 9 bases outside the gene matches. From germline, CDR1 is SGHRS and CDR2 YFSETQ. CDR3 bases: TGCGCCAGCAGCCCTCAAGGGGGGACAGGGGACACTGAAGCTTTCTTT. Its protein is CASSPQGGTGDTEAFF. Supplemented by reference TRBV5-1 and TRBJ1-1, the full variable domain reads KAGVTQTPRYLIKTRGQQVTLSCSPISGHRSVSWYQQTPGQGLQFLFEYFSETQRNKGNFPGRFSGRQFSNSRSEMNVSTLELGDSALYLCASSPQGGTGDTEAFFGQGTRLTVV.

The chain is built from TRBV10-1 and TRBJ1-1; the D is unclear. This CDR3 spans 13 amino acids. Germline lookup yields CDR1 WNHNN and CDR2 SYGVQD (reference sequence). V lost 8 bases and J lost 1, with 11 bases in between. Here the CDR3 DNA reads TGCGCCAGCCAAGAGCGCGGGAACACTGAAGCTTTCTTT. Amino acid sequence: CASQERGNTEAFF.

This clone was found a few times. V usage is TRBV4-1 and J usage is TRBJ1-2; 7 bases fit TRBD1. The germline CDR1 and CDR2 sequences are MGHRA and YSYEKL. V dropped 0 bases and J dropped 8; count of bases not matched to a gene: 12. The CDR3 extends over 16 amino acids. The CDR3 sequence: CASSQDFTGEAGGYTF. CDR3 bases: TGCGCCAGCAGCCAAGATTTCACAGGGGAGGCGGGCGGCTACACCTTC.

This chain uses TRBV29-1 with TRBJ1-2; D is uncertain. The V gene's germline CDR1 is SQVTM and CDR2 ANQGSEA. The CDR3 extends over 10 amino acids. Trimming removed 6 bases from V and 5 bases from J, with 7 bases in between. DNA for the CDR3: TGCAGCGTCACTGGTTATGGCTACACCTTC. It yields the protein CSVTGYGYTF.

This sequence joins TRBV29-1 and TRBJ1-2; 8 bases are a match to TRBD1. V trimming: 6 bases; J trimming: 4 bases; junction bases outside the gene matches: 10. The CDR3 spans 14 residues. Germline V gene sequence: CDR1 SQVTM, CDR2 ANQGSEA. The CDR3 bases are TGCAGCGTCGGCGGACAGGGAGGAACCTATGGCTACACCTTC. Translated, it gives CSVGGQGGTYGYTF.

The chain links TRBV13 to TRBJ2-7; D is perhaps TRBD2 (6 bases). From germline, CDR1 is PRHDT and CDR2 FYEKMQ (reference sequence). The V and J ends lost 5 bases and 6 bases respectively, with 11 bases between them. This CDR3 has 12 residues. The CDR3 DNA sequence: TGTGCCAGCAGCCCCCGGGACTTCGAGCAGTACTTC. This encodes CASSPRDFEQYF.

V is TRBV7-2 and J is TRBJ1-4; D not certain. Germline CDR1 reads SGHTA; CDR2 reads FQGNSA. The CDR3 contains 14 residues. Trimming left V 1 base short and J 7 bases short, with 10 bases between. The CDR3 DNA reads TGTGCCAGCAGCTTAGGGGTTGGGAGTGAAAAACTGTTTTTT. Protein sequence: CASSLGVGSEKLFF.

The chain joins TRBV4-3 to TRBJ1-4; 7 bases are a match to TRBD1. V shed 1 base and J 5 bases; nucleotides not matched to a gene: 1. From germline, CDR1 is LGHNA and CDR2 YSLEER. This CDR3 spans 14 amino acids. CDR3 in amino acids: CASSQVTGNEKLFF. CDR3 in DNA: TGCGCCAGCAGCCAAGTGACAGGGAATGAAAAACTGTTTTTT.

The chain employs TRBV5-4 and TRBJ1-1; TRBD1 agrees at 7 bases. V trimming: 5 bases; J trimming: 1 base; junction bases outside the gene matches: 2. The germline CDR1 and CDR2 sequences are SGHNT and YYREEE (reference sequence). The CDR3 spans 13 residues. The CDR3 spells CASSRTGNTEAFF. The CDR3 DNA reads as TGTGCCAGCAGTCGGACAGGGAACACTGAAGCTTTCTTT.

This clone appeared a single time. The chain uses TRBV7-9 and TRBJ1-2; D is perhaps TRBD1 (5 bases). V lost 5 bases and J 6 bases, leaving 13 bases between the germline ends. The CDR3 totals 13 residues. Germline V CDR1 and CDR2: SEHNR, FQNEAQ (reference sequence). The chain's CDR3 is CASSTNPTDGYTF. In nucleotides, the CDR3 is TGTGCCAGCAGCACGAACCCGACAGATGGCTACACCTTC. Full variable domain (missing parts from reference TRBV7-9 and TRBJ1-2): DTGVSQNPRHKITKRGQNVTFRCDPISEHNRLYWYRQTLGQGPEFLTYFQNEAQLEKSRLLSDRFSAERPKGSFSTLEIQRTEQGDSAMYLCASSTNPTDGYTFGSGTRLTVV.

The chain employs TRBV18 and TRBJ1-5; tentative D call: TRBD1 (5 bases). Trimming shortened V by 6 bases and J by 0 bases, and 12 bases separated the two germline ends. The CDR3 length is 15 residues. Germline V gene data show CDR1 as KGHSH and CDR2 as LQKENI. CDR3 bases: TGTGCCAGCTCCTCGACAGTAAATAGCAATCAGCCCCAGCATTTT. Translated: CASSSTVNSNQPQHF.

This sequence joins TRBV5-1 and TRBJ1-1; 10 nucleotides match TRBD1. Per the germline V gene, CDR1 is SGHRS and CDR2 is YFSETQ. The junction had 7 bases not matched to a gene; V was cut back by 2 bases and J by 3 bases. The CDR3 extends over 16 amino acids. CDR3 region: CASSFFRDRGDTEAFF. Written as DNA, the CDR3 is TGCGCCAGCAGCTTTTTCCGGGACAGGGGAGACACTGAAGCTTTCTTT.

This clone was observed a single time. In DNA form, the CDR3 reads TGTGCCAGCAGTCCCCTGGGAGCGGGGGTCAACAATGAGCAGTTCTTC. This codes for CASSPLGAGVNNEQFF. The rearrangement uses TRBV27 and TRBJ2-1; 8 nucleotides line up with TRBD2. Germline V lookup: CDR1 MNHEY, CDR2 SMNVEV (reference sequence). Trimming removed 5 bases from V and 5 bases from J; junction bases left unmatched: 11. The CDR3 contains 16 residues.

This clone has only one observation. The chain uses TRBV6-2 or TRBV6-3 and TRBJ2-5, with TRBD1 as a possible D gene (6 bases). This CDR3 contains 13 residues. Trimming pared 5 bases from V and 0 bases from J, leaving 7 bases between. Germline values: CDR1 MNHEY, CDR2 SVGEGT. The CDR3 DNA reads TGTGCCAGCAGTGGGGGCAACCAAGAGACCCAGTACTTC. Its protein is CASSGGNQETQYF.

V usage is TRBV12-5 and J usage is TRBJ2-1; 10 positions match TRBD2. CDR1 LGHNT and CDR2 FRNRAP come from the germline V gene. The CDR3 loop spans 17 amino acids. V lost 5 bases, J lost 0 bases, and 7 bases stayed unmatched. CDR3 sequence (DNA): TGTGCTAGTGGTCCGTCGGGACTAGCGCGCTCCTACAATGAGCAGTTCTTC. Its protein product is CASGPSGLARSYNEQFF. The full variable domain, with the rest looked up from reference TRBV12-5 and TRBJ2-1, is DARVTQTPRHKVTEMGQEVTMRCQPILGHNTVFWYRQTMMQGLELLAYFRNRAPLDDSGMPKDRFSAEMPDATLATLKIQPSEPRDSAVYFCASGPSGLARSYNEQFFGPGTRLTVL.

The chain couples TRBV7-9 to TRBJ2-1, with 9 bases identical to TRBD1. The V segment lost 8 bases and the J segment 9 bases; nucleotides outside the gene matches: 14. The CDR3 is 15 residues long. Germline V gene data show CDR1 as SEHNR and CDR2 as FQNEAQ (reference sequence). The CDR3 nucleotides read TGTGCCAGCGGCAAAAGCGAAACAGGGGGCGGTGAGCAGTTCTTC. Protein product: CASGKSETGGGEQFF.

J is TRBJ1-6 and V is TRBV27, with TRBD1 matching over 8 bases. V dropped 4 bases and J dropped 9; count of bases not matched to a gene: 5. The CDR3 has 14 residues. Germline lookup yields CDR1 MNHEY and CDR2 SMNVEV (reference sequence). CDR3 coding DNA: TGTGCCAGCAGTTCGGCAGGGGGCTTTTCACCCCTCCACTTT. It is translated as CASSSAGGFSPLHF.